The 21 T cell receptor beta chains presented below share a single source sample, sequenced in a study of T cells in localized non-small cell lung cancer. Profiling relied on immunoSEQ multiplex PCR, and the TCRdb table lists in-frame clones only, not all of them. Of 100,000 to 150,000 clones listed, approximately 88% are singletons. Sample: peripheral blood, taken before any cancer treatment. All receptors derive from a female donor older than 55 with stage I lung adenocarcinoma.

This chain connects TRBV28 to TRBJ2-3; 7 bases are shared with TRBD1. There are 15 residues in the CDR3. Germline CDR1 reads MDHEN; CDR2 reads SYDVKM. V lost 4 bases, J lost 1 base, and 5 bases stayed unmatched. The CDR3 sequence: CASSWTGSGTDTQYF. CDR3 DNA: TGTGCCAGCAGTTGGACAGGCTCCGGCACAGATACGCAGTATTTT.

This chain uses TRBV27 with TRBJ1-3; 9 bases map to TRBD1. V lost 6 bases, J lost 2 bases, and 2 bases stayed unmatched. CDR1 MNHEY and CDR2 SMNVEV come from the germline V gene (reference sequence). CDR3 length: 14 amino acids. The CDR3 region has the DNA TGTGCCAGCAGCCGGGACAGGGCTGGAAACACCATATATTTT. Translation gives CASSRDRAGNTIYF.

V and J are TRBV6-1 and TRBJ2-7; 9 bases align to TRBD1. Trimming cost V 6 bases and J 2 bases; bases outside gene matches: 5. Germline loops: CDR1 MNHNS, CDR2 SASEGT. The CDR3 runs to 14 residues. This CDR3 is CASRGQGVPYEQYF. CDR3 DNA: TGTGCCAGCAGGGGACAGGGAGTCCCCTACGAGCAGTACTTC.

This clone was counted only a few times. CDR3 sequence (DNA): TGTGCCAGCAGTGAGGCGGACACATATTACGAGCAGTACTTC. Residues: CASSEADTYYEQYF. This chain uses TRBV6-1 with TRBJ2-7; maybe TRBD1 (5 bases). V gave up 3 bases and J gave up 4 bases, with 13 bases separating them. This CDR3 has 14 amino acids. Looked up from germline, CDR1 is MNHNS and CDR2 is SASEGT.

The J gene is TRBJ1-3, the V gene TRBV28, with D unclear. Germline V CDR1 and CDR2: MDHEN, SYDVKM. V gave up 3 bases and J gave up 0 bases, with 12 bases separating them. CDR3 length equals 16 residues. DNA of the CDR3: TGTGCCAGCAGTTTCAGGAGCAAGCTCTCTGGAAACACCATATATTTT. Translating it yields CASSFRSKLSGNTIYF.

The chain employs TRBV10-2 and TRBJ2-7; a weak D match, TRBD1 (5 bases). The CDR3 runs to 12 residues. Trimming took 11 bases from V and 3 from J, leaving 14 bases between them. Germline V gives CDR1 WSHSY, CDR2 SAAADI. The CDR3 sequence is CAPSGAGYEQYF. The CDR3 region has the DNA TGCGCCCCTAGTGGGGCAGGCTACGAGCAGTACTTC.

The chain has TRBV2 and TRBJ2-1; 8 bases agree with TRBD2. This CDR3 region has 12 residues. From germline, CDR1 is SNHLY and CDR2 FYNNEI. CDR3 DNA: TGTGCTAGAGGACTAGCCCCCAGGGAGCAGTTCTTC. It specifies CARGLAPREQFF.

The chain recombines TRBV14 with TRBJ2-3; the D is unclear. CDR1 and CDR2 (germline): SGHDN, FVKESK. Trimming took 3 bases from V and 4 from J, leaving 17 bases between them. This CDR3 spans 16 amino acids. CDR3 DNA sequence: TGTGCCAGCAGCCATCCTCTTGGTATCTCCCCAGATACGCAGTATTTT. Residues: CASSHPLGISPDTQYF.

This clone was seen a few times. V is TRBV5-1 and J is TRBJ2-2; TRBD1 matches 9 bases. CDR3 length equals 16 residues. With V trimmed by 4 bases and J by 4 bases, 8 bases remained unmatched. Per germline, CDR1 SGHRS and CDR2 YFSETQ. The CDR3 DNA follows: TGCGCCAGCAGCCTCATGGGACAGGGTATCACCGGGGAGCTGTTTTTT. It codes for CASSLMGQGITGELFF. The full variable domain, with the rest looked up from reference TRBV5-1 and TRBJ2-2, is KAGVTQTPRYLIKTRGQQVTLSCSPISGHRSVSWYQQTPGQGLQFLFEYFSETQRNKGNFPGRFSGRQFSNSRSEMNVSTLELGDSALYLCASSLMGQGITGELFFGEGSRLTVL.

This rearrangement joins TRBV5-1 to TRBJ1-1; D remains ambiguous. The CDR3 extends over 14 amino acids. V lost 4 bases and J 2 bases, leaving 12 bases between the germline ends. Germline CDR1 reads SGHRS; CDR2 reads YFSETQ. CDR3 in amino acids: CASSRLSVNTEAFF. CDR3 DNA: TGCGCCAGCAGCCGCTTAAGTGTTAACACTGAAGCTTTCTTT.

J is TRBJ2-2 and V is TRBV5-1; D is unresolved. There are 16 residues in the CDR3. V dropped 8 bases and J dropped 2 bases, with 19 bases sitting between them. Germline loops: CDR1 SGHRS, CDR2 YFSETQ. The CDR3 DNA reads as TGCGCCAGTACGAAAAGGTCAGAGCTCAACACCGGGGAGCTGTTTTTT. Protein product: CASTKRSELNTGELFF. The variable domain in full, with the rest retrieved from reference TRBV5-1 and TRBJ2-2, is KAGVTQTPRYLIKTRGQQVTLSCSPISGHRSVSWYQQTPGQGLQFLFEYFSETQRNKGNFPGRFSGRQFSNSRSEMNVSTLELGDSALYLCASTKRSELNTGELFFGEGSRLTVL.

The table lists this clone with a count of one. The rearrangement links TRBV6-1 to TRBJ1-1; D is undetermined. Per the germline V gene, CDR1 is MNHNS and CDR2 is SASEGT. There are 14 residues in the CDR3. The ends were cut back, 7 bases at V and 8 bases at J, with 20 bases in the middle. CDR3 bases: TGTGCCAGCACCCCCTCTGGACCCTTTGACGAAGCTTTCTTT. It translates to CASTPSGPFDEAFF.

V and J are TRBV27 and TRBJ2-3; D is possibly TRBD1 (6 bases). The CDR3 has 14 residues. Trimming removed 6 bases from V and 3 bases from J, with 13 bases in between. Germline V gene lookup returns CDR1 MNHEY and CDR2 SMNVEV (reference sequence). CDR3 sequence reads: CASSLHRETDTQYF. The CDR3, as DNA: TGTGCCAGCAGCCTCCACAGGGAAACAGATACGCAGTATTTT.

This clone was picked up a small number of times. The chain has TRBV5-1 and TRBJ1-3, with 7 bases matching TRBD1. V trimming: 3 bases; J trimming: 4 bases; junction bases outside the gene matches: 4. The germline CDR1 and CDR2 sequences are SGHRS and YFSETQ. The CDR3 runs to 14 residues. CDR3 sequence (DNA): TGCGCCAGCAGCTCAGGGGGACACGGAAACACCATATATTTT. Translation gives CASSSGGHGNTIYF.

V gene TRBV9 combines with J gene TRBJ2-2; weak D call: TRBD2 (5 bases). With 2 bases removed from V and 6 bases from J, the gap between germline ends came to 14 bases. Germline V gene lookup returns CDR1 SGDLS and CDR2 YYNGEE. The CDR3 is 15 amino acids. CDR3 region: CASSVEGLNSGELFF. DNA for the CDR3: TGTGCCAGCAGCGTTGAGGGCCTAAATTCCGGGGAGCTGTTTTTT.

The CDR3 coding sequence is TGTGCCAGCAGCTTGTCTGGTAGCGCTTCCTACGAGCAGTACTTC. Translation: CASSLSGSASYEQYF. The rearrangement joins TRBV7-3 to TRBJ2-7, with D possibly matching TRBD2 (5 bases). CDR1 and CDR2 from the germline V gene are SGHTA and FQGTGA. The CDR3 runs 15 residues. The V and J ends lost 3 bases and 1 base respectively, with 13 bases between them.

The chain recombines TRBV6-1 with TRBJ1-2; D is unclear. Trimming took 6 bases from V and 4 from J, leaving 3 bases between them. Germline loops: CDR1 MNHNS, CDR2 SASEGT. The CDR3 runs to 10 residues. CDR3 protein: CASSTYGYTF. In DNA, the CDR3 is TGTGCCAGCAGCACCTATGGCTACACCTTC.

The chain's CDR3 is CAGRLAGGTNYEQYF. The CDR3 nucleotides read TGTGCCGGTAGACTAGCGGGAGGAACCAACTACGAGCAGTACTTC. The chain uses TRBV6-1 and TRBJ2-7; 13 bases match TRBD2. The V segment lost 11 bases and the J segment 3 bases; nucleotides outside the gene matches: 10. The CDR3 runs to 15 residues. From germline, CDR1 is MNHNS and CDR2 SASEGT.

The V gene is TRBV27, the J gene TRBJ1-2; no clear D gene. The ends were cut back, 5 bases at V and 1 base at J, with 17 bases in the middle. This CDR3 comprises 16 residues. CDR1 and CDR2 (germline): MNHEY, SMNVEV (reference sequence). For the CDR3, the DNA is TGTGCCAGCAGTCCCACTGTCGGGATGGGTAACTATGGCTACACCTTC. This codes for CASSPTVGMGNYGYTF.

The chain has TRBV5-1 and TRBJ1-2; TRBD1 aligns across 11 bases. Germline CDR1 reads SGHRS; CDR2 reads YFSETQ. The J segment lost 4 bases and the V segment lost 6 bases, leaving 8 bases of the junction unmatched. This CDR3 contains 15 residues. The CDR3 reads CASTPSGTGGYGYTF. CDR3 nucleotides: TGCGCCAGCACCCCCTCCGGGACAGGGGGCTATGGCTACACCTTC.

This chain uses TRBV5-4 with TRBJ1-3; possibly TRBD1 for D (5 bases). The germline V gene has CDR1 SGHNT and CDR2 YYREEE (reference sequence). The ends were cut back, 2 bases at V and 0 bases at J, with 12 bases in the middle. This CDR3 region has 16 residues. The CDR3 reads CASSLGAGNSGNTIYF. The CDR3 nucleotides are TGTGCCAGCAGCTTAGGGGCAGGGAACTCTGGAAACACCATATATTTT.